Listed below are T cell receptor beta chains from one sample, sequenced in a study of Graves' ophthalmopathy and Graves' hyperthyroidism. TCRdb used MiXCR to reprocess the multiplex PCR reads, holding one entry per CDR3 protein. The sample lists around 1,200,000 distinct CDR3 sequences, about two fifths occurring once. The specimen sequenced was peripheral blood or thyroid tissue (not recorded which). These TCRs come from an adult man with Graves' hyperthyroidism. CDR3s include the opening cysteine and the closing phenylalanine or tryptophan. Each record gives: J gene, D gene, V gene, clone size, CDR3 protein, CDR3 DNA. D genes are given only for firm matches. Expanded clones get a size class; other rows say once, few or many, or leave the size out.

j_call: TRBJ1-2
d_call: -
v_call: TRBV7-2
clone_size: few
cdr3_aa: CASSRMGGYGYTF
cdr3_nt: TGTGCCAGCAGCCGAATGGGAGGGTATGGCTACACCTTC

j_call: TRBJ2-5
d_call: -
v_call: TRBV20-1
clone_size: -
cdr3_aa: CSARDFETNWVQIF
cdr3_nt: TGCAGTGCTAGAGATTTTGAGACTAATTGGGTCCAGATCTTC

j_call: TRBJ2-7
d_call: -
v_call: TRBV20-1
clone_size: many
cdr3_aa: CSARSQRVGYEQYF
cdr3_nt: TGCAGTGCTAGAAGTCAGCGGGTCGGATACGAGCAGTACTTC

j_call: TRBJ1-2
d_call: TRBD1
v_call: TRBV19
clone_size: -
cdr3_aa: CASSDWTGRGGYTF
cdr3_nt: TGTGCCAGTAGTGATTGGACAGGGAGAGGTGGCTACACCTTC

j_call: TRBJ2-2
d_call: -
v_call: TRBV19
clone_size: many
cdr3_aa: CASTGRLGELFF
cdr3_nt: TGTGCCAGTACGGGCCGATTAGGGGAGCTGTTTTTT

j_call: TRBJ2-7
d_call: TRBD1
v_call: TRBV7-3
clone_size: few
cdr3_aa: CASTQGAGGSYEQYF
cdr3_nt: TGTGCCAGCACCCAGGGGGCAGGGGGTTCCTACGAGCAGTACTTC

j_call: TRBJ1-2
d_call: TRBD1
v_call: TRBV12-3/TRBV12-4
clone_size: -
cdr3_aa: CASSLGTEAGGGYTF
cdr3_nt: TGTGCCAGCAGTTTAGGCACTGAAGCAGGGGGTGGCTACACCTTC

j_call: TRBJ2-5
d_call: -
v_call: TRBV2
clone_size: few
cdr3_aa: CASSGGFQTQYF
cdr3_nt: TGTGCCAGCAGTGGCGGGTTCCAGACCCAGTACTTC

j_call: TRBJ2-7
d_call: TRBD1
v_call: TRBV7-4
clone_size: many
cdr3_aa: CASSPPGQGNYEQYF
cdr3_nt: TGTGCCAGCAGTCCCCCGGGACAGGGGAATTACGAGCAGTACTTC

j_call: TRBJ1-2
d_call: TRBD1
v_call: TRBV25-1
clone_size: once
cdr3_aa: CATNQAPRQGVDYGYTF
cdr3_nt: TGTGCCACCAACCAGGCCCCTAGACAGGGGGTAGACTATGGCTACACCTTC

j_call: TRBJ1-2
d_call: -
v_call: TRBV30
clone_size: few
cdr3_aa: CAQRHSANYGYTF
cdr3_nt: TGTGCCCAAAGACATTCAGCTAACTATGGCTACACCTTC

j_call: TRBJ2-7
d_call: -
v_call: TRBV5-5
clone_size: -
cdr3_aa: CASSYRAAASYEQYF
cdr3_nt: TGTGCCAGCAGCTACAGGGCTGCGGCCTCCTACGAGCAGTACTTC

j_call: TRBJ1-2
d_call: -
v_call: TRBV5-8
clone_size: many
cdr3_aa: CASSSGDMEGYGYTF
cdr3_nt: TGTGCCAGCAGCTCAGGGGACATGGAGGGCTATGGCTACACCTTC

j_call: TRBJ2-7
d_call: TRBD2
v_call: TRBV20-1
clone_size: -
cdr3_aa: CSASPGVAGSHEQYF
cdr3_nt: TGCAGTGCTAGCCCCGGGGTAGCGGGATCGCACGAGCAGTACTTC

j_call: TRBJ2-7
d_call: -
v_call: TRBV19
clone_size: many
cdr3_aa: CASGSIHEQYF
cdr3_nt: TGTGCCAGTGGTTCTATTCACGAGCAGTACTTC

j_call: TRBJ2-7
d_call: -
v_call: TRBV5-4
clone_size: -
cdr3_aa: CASRLARGWYEQYF
cdr3_nt: TGTGCCAGCAGATTAGCCAGGGGATGGTACGAGCAGTACTTC

j_call: TRBJ2-7
d_call: -
v_call: TRBV7-6
clone_size: many
cdr3_aa: CASSSSRGGEQYF
cdr3_nt: TGTGCCAGCAGCTCGTCCAGGGGAGGGGAGCAGTACTTC

j_call: TRBJ2-5
d_call: TRBD1
v_call: TRBV29-1
clone_size: -
cdr3_aa: CSVKDRTQETQYF
cdr3_nt: TGCAGCGTTAAGGACAGGACGCAAGAGACCCAGTACTTC

j_call: TRBJ1-2
d_call: -
v_call: TRBV5-1
clone_size: few
cdr3_aa: CASSLGGFGYTF
cdr3_nt: TGCGCCAGCAGCTTGGGGGGCTTTGGCTACACCTTC

j_call: TRBJ1-2
d_call: -
v_call: TRBV29-1
clone_size: -
cdr3_aa: CSVGLADGYTF
cdr3_nt: TGCAGCGTTGGCCTAGCGGATGGCTACACCTTC

j_call: TRBJ2-7
d_call: TRBD1
v_call: TRBV27
clone_size: -
cdr3_aa: CASRPGTATYEQYF
cdr3_nt: TGTGCCAGCAGGCCCGGGACAGCCACCTACGAGCAGTACTTC

j_call: TRBJ1-5
d_call: TRBD1
v_call: TRBV19
clone_size: once
cdr3_aa: CASSQNAPGQGFGNQPQHF
cdr3_nt: TGCGCCAGCAGCCAGAACGCTCCGGGACAGGGGTTTGGCAATCAGCCCCAGCATTTT

j_call: TRBJ2-7
d_call: -
v_call: TRBV2
clone_size: many
cdr3_aa: CASSERGYEQYF
cdr3_nt: TGTGCCAGCAGTGAGAGGGGGTACGAGCAGTACTTC

j_call: TRBJ2-7
d_call: -
v_call: TRBV5-1
clone_size: few
cdr3_aa: CASSLDSDSYEQYF
cdr3_nt: TGCGCCAGCAGCTTGGACTCGGACTCCTACGAGCAGTACTTC

j_call: TRBJ2-7
d_call: -
v_call: TRBV28
clone_size: -
cdr3_aa: CASKEGLDSYEQYF
cdr3_nt: TGTGCCAGCAAGGAAGGTCTGGACTCCTACGAGCAGTACTTC

j_call: TRBJ2-5
d_call: TRBD1
v_call: TRBV5-5
clone_size: once
cdr3_aa: CASSHGQGGTQYF
cdr3_nt: TGTGCCAGCAGCCACGGACAGGGAGGGACCCAGTACTTC

j_call: TRBJ1-1
d_call: TRBD1
v_call: TRBV7-2
clone_size: few
cdr3_aa: CASSLVGTGGDTEAFF
cdr3_nt: TGTGCCAGCAGCTTAGTTGGGACAGGGGGGGACACTGAAGCTTTCTTT

j_call: TRBJ2-7
d_call: TRBD2
v_call: TRBV7-8
clone_size: -
cdr3_aa: CASSERRGGSSYEQYF
cdr3_nt: TGTGCCAGCAGCGAAAGGCGGGGGGGAAGCTCCTACGAGCAGTACTTC

j_call: TRBJ2-1
d_call: -
v_call: TRBV10-3
clone_size: -
cdr3_aa: CASRESYNEQFF
cdr3_nt: TGTGCCAGCCGGGAGTCCTACAATGAGCAGTTCTTC

j_call: TRBJ1-4
d_call: TRBD1
v_call: TRBV2
clone_size: many
cdr3_aa: CASSTPGGDEKLFF
cdr3_nt: TGTGCCAGCAGTACACCAGGGGGGGATGAAAAACTGTTTTTT

j_call: TRBJ1-5
d_call: -
v_call: TRBV10-3
clone_size: many
cdr3_aa: CAISVSGDSNQPQHF
cdr3_nt: TGTGCCATCAGTGTGTCAGGGGATAGCAATCAGCCCCAGCATTTT

j_call: TRBJ1-1
d_call: TRBD1
v_call: TRBV30
clone_size: -
cdr3_aa: CAWSTQGAMDTEAFF
cdr3_nt: TGTGCCTGGAGTACACAGGGGGCGATGGACACTGAAGCTTTCTTT

j_call: TRBJ2-7
d_call: TRBD2
v_call: TRBV19
clone_size: few
cdr3_aa: CASSPPLAGYEQYF
cdr3_nt: TGTGCCAGTAGTCCACCACTAGCGGGATACGAGCAGTACTTC

j_call: TRBJ2-7
d_call: TRBD2
v_call: TRBV10-3
clone_size: -
cdr3_aa: CATLGLAGVEQYF
cdr3_nt: TGTGCCACCCTGGGACTAGCGGGAGTCGAGCAGTACTTC

j_call: TRBJ1-2
d_call: -
v_call: TRBV28
clone_size: -
cdr3_aa: CASEEGVFGYTF
cdr3_nt: TGTGCCAGCGAAGAGGGGGTCTTCGGCTACACCTTC

j_call: TRBJ2-7
d_call: -
v_call: TRBV2
clone_size: few
cdr3_aa: CASSLARFEGPYEQYF
cdr3_nt: TGTGCCAGCAGTTTAGCCCGTTTTGAGGGTCCCTACGAGCAGTACTTC

j_call: TRBJ2-7
d_call: -
v_call: TRBV2
clone_size: many
cdr3_aa: CASSAAGDYEQYF
cdr3_nt: TGTGCCAGCAGTGCAGCCGGGGACTACGAGCAGTACTTC

j_call: TRBJ2-5
d_call: TRBD2
v_call: TRBV12-3/TRBV12-4
clone_size: few
cdr3_aa: CASRGLGWETQYF
cdr3_nt: TGTGCCAGCAGGGGACTAGGCTGGGAGACCCAGTACTTC

j_call: TRBJ1-2
d_call: TRBD1
v_call: TRBV5-1
clone_size: few
cdr3_aa: CASSSQQGAPANYGYTF
cdr3_nt: TGCGCCAGCAGCTCTCAACAGGGGGCCCCAGCTAACTATGGCTACACCTTC

j_call: TRBJ2-7
d_call: -
v_call: TRBV20-1
clone_size: many
cdr3_aa: CSALVRTSSYEQYF
cdr3_nt: TGCAGTGCCTTGGTGCGGACGTCCTCCTACGAGCAGTACTTC

j_call: TRBJ2-7
d_call: TRBD1
v_call: TRBV11-2
clone_size: -
cdr3_aa: CASNDWDRGVNEQYF
cdr3_nt: TGTGCCAGCAACGACTGGGACAGGGGTGTCAACGAGCAGTACTTC

j_call: TRBJ2-5
d_call: TRBD1
v_call: TRBV24-1
clone_size: many
cdr3_aa: CATSDLPDRGRETQYF
cdr3_nt: TGTGCCACCAGTGATTTGCCGGACAGGGGGCGAGAGACCCAGTACTTC

j_call: TRBJ1-2
d_call: -
v_call: TRBV12-3/TRBV12-4
clone_size: many
cdr3_aa: CASSPGGGGGYTF
cdr3_nt: TGTGCCAGCAGTCCGGGTGGCGGGGGAGGCTACACCTTC

j_call: TRBJ2-5
d_call: TRBD2
v_call: TRBV20-1
clone_size: many
cdr3_aa: CSAPTGLAEETQYF
cdr3_nt: TGCAGTGCTCCCACGGGACTAGCAGAAGAGACCCAGTACTTC

j_call: TRBJ2-5
d_call: TRBD1
v_call: TRBV24-1
clone_size: -
cdr3_aa: CATSDLGQGGRETQYF
cdr3_nt: TGTGCCACCAGTGATTTGGGACAGGGCGGTAGAGAGACCCAGTACTTC

j_call: TRBJ1-5
d_call: -
v_call: TRBV2
clone_size: -
cdr3_aa: CASRPGRDVEPQHF
cdr3_nt: TGTGCCAGCAGGCCAGGACGGGACGTGGAGCCCCAGCATTTT

j_call: TRBJ1-3
d_call: -
v_call: TRBV4-1
clone_size: -
cdr3_aa: CASSPRGEGSGNTIYF
cdr3_nt: TGCGCCAGCAGCCCCCGAGGAGAGGGCTCTGGAAACACCATATATTTT

j_call: TRBJ2-5
d_call: TRBD1
v_call: TRBV4-1
clone_size: many
cdr3_aa: CASSQQDREQETQYF
cdr3_nt: TGCGCCAGCAGCCAACAGGACAGGGAACAAGAGACCCAGTACTTC

j_call: TRBJ2-7
d_call: -
v_call: TRBV7-4
clone_size: -
cdr3_aa: CASSLVVVPGYEQYF
cdr3_nt: TGTGCCAGCAGCTTAGTAGTAGTCCCTGGGTACGAGCAGTACTTC

j_call: TRBJ2-7
d_call: -
v_call: TRBV2
clone_size: -
cdr3_aa: CASRLLGTSGDEQYF
cdr3_nt: TGTGCCAGCAGATTACTCGGGACTTCGGGGGACGAGCAGTACTTC

j_call: TRBJ1-3
d_call: -
v_call: TRBV29-1
clone_size: -
cdr3_aa: CSVVRGRAEAFFGQGTIYF
cdr3_nt: -

j_call: TRBJ2-7
d_call: -
v_call: TRBV19
clone_size: many
cdr3_aa: CATSRDNTYEQYF
cdr3_nt: TGTGCCACCTCGAGGGACAACACCTACGAGCAGTACTTC

j_call: TRBJ2-7
d_call: TRBD2
v_call: TRBV6-2/TRBV6-3
clone_size: -
cdr3_aa: CASSRRLAEQYF
cdr3_nt: TGTGCCAGCAGTCGCCGACTAGCCGAGCAGTACTTC

j_call: TRBJ2-2
d_call: TRBD2
v_call: TRBV29-1
clone_size: -
cdr3_aa: CSLAPSGGELFF
cdr3_nt: TGCAGTTTAGCCCCTAGCGGCGGGGAGCTGTTTTTT

j_call: TRBJ1-6
d_call: -
v_call: TRBV7-2
clone_size: -
cdr3_aa: CASRTQAYNSPLHF
cdr3_nt: TGTGCCAGCAGGACACAGGCCTATAATTCACCCCTCCACTTT

j_call: TRBJ1-5
d_call: -
v_call: TRBV19
clone_size: many
cdr3_aa: CASKARGQPQHF
cdr3_nt: TGTGCCAGTAAGGCACGGGGACAGCCCCAGCATTTT